This T cell receptor beta chain was captured in a study of technical replicates of blood from a handful of donors. Germline trimming cut 6 bases from V and 4 bases from J; bases unmatched to any gene: 1. The CDR3 contains 13 residues. The germline CDR1 and CDR2 sequences are SNHLY and FYNNEI. The protocol was immunoSEQ multiplex PCR, while the TCRdb copy is restricted to in-frame clones and leaves out a portion. The sample shows 40,000 to 60,000 clones, 86% of them seen only once. The receptor's source is a human donor in good health. Some clones in this sample may be carry-over from other donors' samples. Material for sequencing was PBMCs. The V and J genes are TRBV2 and TRBJ1-1, with 11 bases matching TRBD1. CDR3 in amino acids: CASRGQGGTEAFF. As DNA, the CDR3 is TGTGCCAGCAGGGGACAGGGGGGCACTGAAGCTTTCTTT.